This entry lists 24 T cell receptor beta chains sequenced from one sample in a study of Ad26.COV2.S vaccination and SARS-CoV-2 variants. Here immunoSEQ multiplex PCR was the method, and the copy in TCRdb shows in-frame clones only, minus some. The table records 400,000 to 450,000 clones, about 92% of them present only once. Documented treatment: around 19 received Ad26.COV2.S at low or high dose, single or two shots; 5 received placebo; per-sample allocation not given. Samples came from day 63 after the first vaccine or placebo injection. The sequenced sample was peripheral blood, obtained in a trial of Ad26.COV2.S vaccine versus placebo. The receptors here all came from a person between 18 and 59 years old who received the Ad26.COV2.S COVID-19 vaccine or a placebo.

The chain is built from TRBV5-4 and TRBJ2-7; D is unresolved. This CDR3 spans 13 amino acids. Per the germline V gene, CDR1 is SGHNT and CDR2 is YYREEE (reference sequence). The germline V and J ends were trimmed by 2 bases and 4 bases, with 10 bases remaining between them. The CDR3 DNA follows: TGTGCCAGCAGCTTACCGGCGTCATACGAGCAGTACTTC. Translation: CASSLPASYEQYF.

The DNA for the CDR3 is TGTGCCACCAGTGATTTTCTTGAGGGTGGGTACACCTTC. Protein sequence: CATSDFLEGGYTF. The rearrangement joins TRBV24-1 to TRBJ1-2; D gene unclear. There are 13 residues in the CDR3. Trimming removed 1 base from V and 11 bases from J, with 13 bases in between. Germline-derived CDR1 and CDR2 are KGHDR and SFDVKD.

This sequence joins TRBV7-9 and TRBJ1-3; D gene unclear. CDR1 is SEHNR, CDR2 FQNEAQ, per germline (reference sequence). Deletions cut 3 bases from V and 1 base from J, with 13 bases between. This CDR3 is built from 16 residues. In DNA, the CDR3 is TGTGCCAGCAGCTTCATGGGTGGGAGTTCTGGAAACACCATATATTTT. This gives the protein CASSFMGGSSGNTIYF.

The chain employs TRBV9 and TRBJ1-6, with 11 nucleotides matching TRBD1. The V segment lost 0 bases and the J segment 10 bases; nucleotides outside the gene matches: 3. The V gene's germline CDR1 is SGDLS and CDR2 YYNGEE. This CDR3 spans 15 amino acids. The CDR3 sequence is CASSVEGTGGSPLHF. The DNA of the CDR3 is TGTGCCAGCAGCGTAGAGGGGACAGGGGGGTCACCCCTCCACTTT.

This sequence joins TRBV7-8 and TRBJ1-1; D may be TRBD1 (6 bases). This CDR3 has 14 amino acids. Germline CDR1 is SGHVS and CDR2 is FQNEAQ. V was pared by 5 bases and J by 1 base, with 11 bases between. CDR3 loop: CASSAGATNTEAFF. The DNA for the CDR3 is TGTGCCAGCAGCGCAGGGGCGACGAACACTGAAGCTTTCTTT.

The chain combines TRBV19 with TRBJ2-7; 8 bases map to TRBD2. Trimming cost V 5 bases and J 0 bases; bases outside gene matches: 15. This CDR3 has 18 amino acids. The germline V gene encodes CDR1 LNHDA and CDR2 SQIVND (reference sequence). DNA for the CDR3: TGTGCCAGTAGTCCACGACTCAAGGTAGCGGGGACCTCCTACGAGCAGTACTTC. This encodes CASSPRLKVAGTSYEQYF.

The V and J genes are TRBV28 and TRBJ2-1, with 13 bases fitting TRBD2. From germline, CDR1 is MDHEN and CDR2 SYDVKM. J was trimmed by 1 base and V by 5 bases; bases with no gene match: 2. This CDR3 has 16 residues. The CDR3 nucleotides are TGTGCCAGCAGTGGGACTAGCGGGATTTCCTACAATGAGCAGTTCTTC. Amino acid sequence: CASSGTSGISYNEQFF. Variable domain in full (rest from reference TRBV28 and TRBJ2-1): DVKVTQSSRYLVKRTGEKVFLECVQDMDHENMFWYRQDPGLGLRLIYFSYDVKMKEKGDIPEGYSVSREKKERFSLILESASTNQTSMYLCASSGTSGISYNEQFFGPGTRLTVL.

The chain recombines TRBV10-3 with TRBJ2-2; D may correspond to TRBD1 or TRBD2 (5 bases each). The CDR3 is 14 residues long. Deletions cut 9 bases from V and 1 base from J, with 12 bases between. Germline assignment: CDR1 ENHRY and CDR2 SYGVKD. The CDR3 reads CAIKGTENTGELFF. CDR3 nucleotide sequence: TGTGCCATTAAAGGGACGGAGAACACCGGGGAGCTGTTTTTT.

This chain links TRBV2 with TRBJ1-2; TRBD1 might be the D (6 bases). The germline V and J ends were trimmed by 8 bases and 7 bases, with 23 bases remaining between them. The CDR3 is 15 amino acids. Per germline, CDR1 SNHLY and CDR2 FYNNEI. The CDR3 coding sequence is TGTGCCAGCTTACAGGCAGGGGCTGGCGGTCGTGGCTACACCTTC. Translation: CASLQAGAGGRGYTF. Full variable domain (missing parts from reference TRBV2 and TRBJ1-2): EPEVTQTPSHQVTQMGQEVILRCVPISNHLYFYWYRQILGQKVEFLVSFYNNEISEKSEIFDDQFSVERPDGSNFTLKIRSTKLEDSAMYFCASLQAGAGGRGYTFGSGTRLTVV.

The chain carries TRBV15 and TRBJ2-7; no reliable D call. Per the germline V gene, CDR1 is LNHNV and CDR2 is YYDKDF (reference sequence). V lost 5 bases to trimming and J lost 9 bases, with 14 bases between them. The CDR3 is 12 amino acids. The CDR3 DNA reads TGTGCCACCAGCCCAGAGACCACACCGCAGTACTTC. This codes for CATSPETTPQYF.

The genes are TRBV2 and TRBJ1-1, with D hard to call. Germline CDR1 reads SNHLY; CDR2 reads FYNNEI. The CDR3 spans 13 residues. Trimming removed 4 bases from V and 4 bases from J, with 10 bases in between. CDR3 loop: CASSGELGTEAFF. The CDR3 DNA follows: TGTGCCAGCAGTGGTGAGCTGGGCACTGAAGCTTTCTTT. Full variable domain (remainder filled in from reference TRBV2 and TRBJ1-1): EPEVTQTPSHQVTQMGQEVILRCVPISNHLYFYWYRQILGQKVEFLVSFYNNEISEKSEIFDDQFSVERPDGSNFTLKIRSTKLEDSAMYFCASSGELGTEAFFGQGTRLTVV.

In this sample, this clone turned up once. The V and J genes are TRBV7-2 and TRBJ2-3; 11 bases line up with TRBD2. The germline V gene has CDR1 SGHTA and CDR2 FQGNSA. Unmatched junction bases numbered 7, after V lost 7 bases and J lost 4 bases. This CDR3 is 15 amino acids long. The CDR3 DNA reads as TGTGCCAGCAAGAACGGACTAGCGGGTCCAGATACGCAGTATTTT. Protein product: CASKNGLAGPDTQYF.

The rearrangement links TRBV25-1 to TRBJ2-2, with D perhaps matching TRBD1 (6 bases). Trimming took off 2 bases at V and 6 bases at J, with 16 bases between the two ends. This CDR3 has 16 residues. In germline, CDR1 is MGHDK, CDR2 SYGVNS. The CDR3 nucleotides read TGTGCCAGCAGTGAAGGTTTACAGGGAGTAGCCGGGGAGCTGTTTTTT. It yields the protein CASSEGLQGVAGELFF.

The V call is TRBV28, the J call TRBJ2-7; possible D gene TRBD1, 6 bases. V lost 1 base and J 6 bases, leaving 13 bases between the germline ends. The V gene's germline CDR1 is MDHEN and CDR2 SYDVKM. The CDR3 length is 14 residues. The CDR3 is CASSLSLSGAEQYF. CDR3 in DNA: TGTGCCAGCAGTTTATCCTTATCAGGGGCCGAGCAGTACTTC.

The count of this clone is one. V and J are TRBV7-6 and TRBJ2-7; 13 positions match TRBD2. The J segment lost 5 bases and the V segment lost 5 bases, leaving 6 bases of the junction unmatched. The CDR3 contains 15 residues. Germline V gene lookup returns CDR1 SGHVS and CDR2 FNYEAQ. The CDR3 sequence: CASSQDGLAGDEQYF. CDR3 nucleotides: TGTGCCAGCAGCCAAGATGGACTAGCGGGAGACGAGCAGTACTTC.

Here the CDR3 reads CASSLGGPPYEQYF. The CDR3 DNA reads as TGTGCCAGCAGTTTAGGCGGGCCCCCCTACGAGCAGTACTTC. The gene calls are TRBV28 and TRBJ2-7, with a weak D call TRBD2 (5 bases). The CDR3 has 14 amino acids. Per germline, CDR1 MDHEN and CDR2 SYDVKM. The V gene lost 2 bases and the J gene lost 2 bases, with 10 bases spanning the gap.

In its sample, this clone was seen once. The rearrangement links TRBV7-9 to TRBJ1-1; TRBD1 is a possible D gene (6 bases). Germline assignment: CDR1 SEHNR and CDR2 FQNEAQ (reference sequence). V shed 1 base and J shed 2 bases, with 8 bases lying between them. CDR3 size: 14 residues. This chain's CDR3 is CASSLGTANTEAFF. CDR3 in DNA: TGTGCCAGCAGCTTAGGGACAGCTAACACTGAAGCTTTCTTT. The variable domain in full, with the rest retrieved from reference TRBV7-9 and TRBJ1-1, is DTGVSQNPRHKITKRGQNVTFRCDPISEHNRLYWYRQTLGQGPEFLTYFQNEAQLEKSRLLSDRFSAERPKGSFSTLEIQRTEQGDSAMYLCASSLGTANTEAFFGQGTRLTVV.

The J gene is TRBJ2-7, the V gene TRBV5-5; unclear D gene. V was cut by 4 bases and J by 2 bases, with 13 bases left in between. The CDR3 has 14 amino acids. The germline V gene encodes CDR1 SGHKS and CDR2 YYEKEE (reference sequence). As DNA, the CDR3 is TGTGCCAGCAGCCCAGCGTATTTAGCCTACGAGCAGTACTTC. Translating gives CASSPAYLAYEQYF.

The chain has TRBV19 and TRBJ2-1; D possibly matches TRBD1 or TRBD2 (6 bases each). Trimming took off 0 bases at V and 9 bases at J, with 12 bases between the two ends. CDR1 LNHDA and CDR2 SQIVND come from the germline V gene (reference sequence). This CDR3 is built from 14 residues. The CDR3 loop reads CASSIDLGGGEQFF. CDR3 in DNA: TGTGCCAGTAGTATAGATCTGGGGGGCGGTGAGCAGTTCTTC.

This clone occurred a few times. The chain combines TRBV28 with TRBJ1-5; tentative D call: TRBD1 (6 bases). CDR1 is MDHEN, CDR2 SYDVKM, per germline. CDR3 length: 14 amino acids. V was shortened by 6 bases and J by 0 bases, with 9 bases between the two germline ends. The CDR3 protein is CASRLGGSNQPQHF. In DNA, the CDR3 is TGTGCCAGCAGACTAGGGGGTAGCAATCAGCCCCAGCATTTT.

This CDR3 reads CASSPRGSGSYNEQFF. CDR3 sequence (DNA): TGTGCCAGCAGCCCCCGAGGTAGCGGGTCCTACAATGAGCAGTTCTTC. This rearrangement joins TRBV7-6 to TRBJ2-1; 7 nucleotides agree with TRBD2. This CDR3 has 16 amino acids. CDR1 is SGHVS, CDR2 FNYEAQ, per germline. V shed 5 bases, J shed 1 base, and the junction held 8 bases outside the gene matches.

The rearrangement links TRBV4-2 to TRBJ2-7; D is ambiguous. The V and J ends lost 0 bases and 6 bases respectively, with 9 bases between them. The CDR3 loop spans 13 amino acids. Germline V CDR1 and CDR2: LGHNA, YNFKEQ. CDR3 in amino acids: CASSQDGSSEQYF. CDR3 DNA: TGTGCCAGCAGCCAAGATGGGTCGAGCGAGCAGTACTTC.

V gene TRBV5-5 combines with J gene TRBJ2-3; TRBD2 agrees at 10 bases. The ends lost 4 bases at V and 0 bases at J; junction bases unmatched: 5. Germline V gives CDR1 SGHKS, CDR2 YYEKEE (reference sequence). This CDR3 has 16 amino acids. The DNA for the CDR3 is TGTGCCAGCAGCACCCTGACTAGCGGGAGCACAGATACGCAGTATTTT. Translated, it gives CASSTLTSGSTDTQYF.

V gene TRBV5-1 combines with J gene TRBJ1-2; 7 nucleotides match TRBD1. Germline loops: CDR1 SGHRS, CDR2 YFSETQ. The V gene end was trimmed by 1 base and the J gene end by 8 bases; junction bases not matched to a gene: 5. The CDR3 loop spans 13 amino acids. The CDR3 DNA is TGCGCCAGCAGCTTGACAACAGGGGTAGGCTACACCTTC. Its protein product is CASSLTTGVGYTF.